The 20 T cell receptor beta chains below come from one sample, sequenced in a study of metastatic and nonmetastatic thyroid tumors (TCRdb year 2020). The library was obtained by PCR. TCRdb records Illumina HiSeq 4000 as the sequencer. TCRdb reprocessing: public reads trimmed at Q25 with fastp, clones called with MiXCR, in-frame beta chains kept. The sample table contains roughly 22,000 clones; only one count was recorded for less than 40% of them. The ten largest make up approximately 22% of the sample. Before undergoing thyroid surgery, none of the patients had been given any kind of treatment. The sample consisted of blood. Receptors originate from a male donor with papillary thyroid cancer or a benign thyroid nodule (not recorded which). Some clones in this sample may be carry-over from other donors' samples.

Judged by abundance, this clone is medium-sized (0.01 to 0.1%). The chain combines TRBV10-1 with TRBJ2-3; D is undetermined. Germline V gene data show CDR1 as WNHNN and CDR2 as SYGVQD (reference sequence). V shed 5 bases and J shed 1 base, with 4 bases lying between them. The CDR3 consists of 12 residues. The CDR3 coding sequence is TGCGCCAGCAGTCGGGGCACAGATACGCAGTATTTT. It yields the protein CASSRGTDTQYF.

The V call is TRBV19, the J call TRBJ2-2; D ambiguous. This CDR3 region has 16 residues. V lost 1 base and J lost 0, with 9 bases in between. Per the germline V gene, CDR1 is LNHDA and CDR2 is SQIVND (reference sequence). CDR3 loop: CASSIVGSANTGELFF. DNA for the CDR3: TGTGCCAGTAGTATAGTGGGATCCGCGAACACCGGGGAGCTGTTTTTT. Full variable domain (rest looked up from reference TRBV19 and TRBJ2-2): DGGITQSPKYLFRKEGQNVTLSCEQNLNHDAMYWYRQDPGQGLRLIYYSQIVNDFQKGDIAEGYSVSREKKESFPLTVTSAQKNPTAFYLCASSIVGSANTGELFFGEGSRLTVL.

This clone was detected only a few times. The V gene is TRBV19, the J gene TRBJ2-2; 10 nucleotides line up with TRBD1. The J segment lost 7 bases and the V segment lost 9 bases, leaving 5 bases of the junction unmatched. This CDR3 is 13 amino acids long. The V gene's germline CDR1 is LNHDA and CDR2 SQIVND (reference sequence). The chain's CDR3 is CASQGQGNGELFF. CDR3 DNA: TGTGCCAGCCAGGGACAGGGGAACGGGGAGCTGTTTTTT.

This clone was seen repeatedly, ten times or more. The rearrangement links TRBV10-3 to TRBJ1-5; D not resolved. The V and J ends lost 2 bases and 3 bases respectively, with 8 bases between them. The CDR3 covers 14 residues. Germline values: CDR1 ENHRY, CDR2 SYGVKD. CDR3 bases: TGTGCCATCAGTGAGGTACAGAACAATCAGCCCCAGCATTTT. This codes for CAISEVQNNQPQHF.

This clone was recorded a few times. The junction differs from germline at one of its ends, possibly a read error. The chain uses TRBV6-6 and TRBJ2-2, with no clear D. Germline loops: CDR1 MNHNY, CDR2 SVGAGI (reference sequence). The CDR3 loop spans 13 amino acids. The CDR3 DNA follows: TGTGTCAGCAGTTACTCTGCTTTCGGGGAGCTGTTTTTT. As protein: CVSSYSAFGELFF.

Comment on this clone: No conserved phenylalanine or tryptophan ends this CDR3, so it is likely a read error. The chain uses TRBV30 and TRBJ1-5, with D perhaps matching TRBD1 (5 bases). The length of the CDR3 is 13 residues. V was shortened by 5 bases and J by 5 bases, with 13 bases between the two germline ends. Germline V gene sequence: CDR1 GTSNPN, CDR2 SVGIG (reference sequence). The CDR3 DNA reads TGTGCCTGGGCGGAGGGGCAGGATCAGCCCCAGCATTTG. Protein product: CAWAEGQDQPQHL.

This rearrangement joins TRBV4-1 to TRBJ2-7, with 9 bases that match TRBD1. This CDR3 spans 16 amino acids. V shed 4 bases, J shed 4 bases, and the junction held 11 bases outside the gene matches. CDR1 and CDR2 from the germline V gene are MGHRA and YSYEKL. The CDR3 DNA reads as TGCGCCAGCAGCCTTAGCGGACAGGGGTTCGTGTACGAGCAGTACTTC. It codes for CASSLSGQGFVYEQYF.

This clone was counted many times. Likely a read error: the CDR3 ends without its conserved phenylalanine or tryptophan. V and J are TRBV19 and TRBJ2-1, with TRBD2 matching over 11 bases. V was clipped by 5 bases and J by 4 bases; unmatched bases: 10. This CDR3 has 17 amino acids. Germline V gene data show CDR1 as LNHDA and CDR2 as SQIVND (reference sequence). The CDR3 protein is CASSLEPLAGVYNEQFV. The CDR3, as DNA: TGTGCCAGTAGTCTCGAACCACTAGCGGGAGTATACAATGAGCAGTTCGTC.

This clone was counted many times. The chain carries TRBV6-1 and TRBJ2-2; no firm D call. The CDR3 covers 15 residues. Germline lookup yields CDR1 MNHNS and CDR2 SASEGT. V was clipped by 6 bases and J by 1 base, with 12 bases between them. The DNA of the CDR3 is TGTGCCAGCAGGGCTAACCCCCTGAACACCGGGGAGCTGTTTTTT. It translates to CASRANPLNTGELFF.

This clone is medium-sized. CDR3 amino acids: CASSTAREAFF. The CDR3 DNA follows: TGTGCCAGCAGTACGGCGCGGGAAGCTTTCTTT. This chain uses TRBV6-2 or TRBV6-3 with TRBJ1-1; unclear D gene. The CDR3 runs 11 residues. Germline CDR1 is MNHEY and CDR2 is SVGEGT. V shed 5 bases and J shed 8 bases, with 9 bases lying between them.

At least ten counts were recorded for this clone. This sequence joins TRBV2 and TRBJ2-7; possible D gene TRBD2, 6 bases. V was shortened by 8 bases and J by 0 bases, with 8 bases between the two germline ends. Germline V gene data show CDR1 as SNHLY and CDR2 as FYNNEI. The CDR3 covers 12 residues. For the CDR3, the DNA is TGTGCCAGCCGGGGGACCTCCTACGAGCAGTACTTC. Protein product: CASRGTSYEQYF. Combining the CDR3 with reference TRBV2 and TRBJ2-7 gives the whole variable domain EPEVTQTPSHQVTQMGQEVILRCVPISNHLYFYWYRQILGQKVEFLVSFYNNEISEKSEIFDDQFSVERPDGSNFTLKIRSTKLEDSAMYFCASRGTSYEQYFGPGTRLTVT.

The chain couples TRBV20-1 to TRBJ2-1, with unresolved D. The CDR3 is 15 amino acids. With 5 bases removed from V and 9 bases from J, the gap between germline ends came to 23 bases. Germline V gene sequence: CDR1 DFQATT, CDR2 SNEGSKA (reference sequence). The CDR3 nucleotides are TGCAGTGCTCGACACCTCTCGGCCTCTTTGGGTGAGCAGTTCTTC. Translation: CSARHLSASLGEQFF.

This clone is medium-sized. The chain couples TRBV12-3 or TRBV12-4 to TRBJ2-2, with D perhaps TRBD2 (6 bases). The CDR3 has 14 amino acids. The V end lost 3 bases, the J end lost 6 bases, and 11 bases lay between the germline ends. The CDR3 sequence: CASSFGGGAGELFF. The CDR3 nucleotides are TGTGCCAGCAGTTTCGGGGGAGGCGCCGGGGAGCTGTTTTTT.

In this sample, this clone is medium-sized. The rearrangement joins TRBV6-1 to TRBJ1-3; D unclear. The V gene's germline CDR1 is MNHNS and CDR2 SASEGT. This CDR3 has 13 residues. V lost 2 bases to trimming and J lost 3 bases, with 5 bases between them. The CDR3 nucleotides are TGTGCCAGCAGTGAAATTATTGGAAACACCATATATTTT. Translated: CASSEIIGNTIYF.

Ten or more counts support this clone. This rearrangement joins TRBV14 to TRBJ2-1; 10 nucleotides match TRBD1. The germline gives CDR1 SGHDN, CDR2 FVKESK. The V and J ends lost 3 bases and 6 bases, in that order; junction bases with no gene match: 5. The CDR3 contains 15 residues. CDR3: CASSQTGTGVNEQFF. CDR3 nucleotide sequence: TGTGCCAGCAGCCAGACCGGGACAGGGGTCAATGAGCAGTTCTTC.

This clone showed up just a few times. The rearrangement links TRBV19 to TRBJ2-7; no definite D call. V lost 4 bases and J lost 3, with 16 bases in between. Germline V gene sequence: CDR1 LNHDA, CDR2 SQIVND (reference sequence). The CDR3 totals 15 residues. CDR3 residues: CASSTTWSASYEQYF. CDR3 DNA sequence: TGTGCCAGTAGTACGACGTGGAGTGCAAGCTACGAGCAGTACTTC.

This clone showed up many times. The chain has TRBV4-1 and TRBJ2-7, with 11 positions matching TRBD2. The CDR3 is made up of 17 amino acids. With V trimmed by 3 bases and J by 4 bases, 11 bases remained unmatched. CDR1 and CDR2 from the germline V gene are MGHRA and YSYEKL. The chain's CDR3 is CASSHKRPSGRQYEQYF. DNA for the CDR3: TGCGCCAGCAGCCATAAGAGGCCTAGCGGGAGGCAGTACGAGCAGTACTTC.

The chain uses TRBV20-1 and TRBJ1-5; tentative D call: TRBD1 (6 bases). CDR3 size: 14 residues. The V end lost 5 bases, the J end lost 4 bases, and 15 bases lay between the germline ends. Germline CDR1 reads DFQATT; CDR2 reads SNEGSKA (reference sequence). CDR3 residues: CSASGGGRNQPQHF. The CDR3 coding sequence is TGCAGTGCTTCGGGAGGGGGGCGTAATCAGCCCCAGCATTTT.

The V call is TRBV11-2, the J call TRBJ2-7, with 8 bases identical to TRBD1. CDR1 and CDR2 (germline): SGHAT, FQNNGV. The trim removed 3 bases at V and 6 bases at J, leaving 4 bases unmatched. CDR3 length: 13 amino acids. The CDR3 protein is CASSFDRGGEQYF. The CDR3 DNA reads TGTGCCAGCAGCTTCGACAGGGGAGGCGAGCAGTACTTC. The full variable domain, completed using reference TRBV11-2 and TRBJ2-7, is EAGVAQSPRYKIIEKRQSVAFWCNPISGHATLYWYQQILGQGPKLLIQFQNNGVVDDSQLPKDRFSAERLKGVDSTLKIQPAKLEDSAVYLCASSFDRGGEQYFGPGTRLTVT.

There are many counts of this clone. The chain is built from TRBV28 and TRBJ1-2; 10 nucleotides match TRBD1. V lost 4 bases, J lost 5 bases, and 10 bases stayed unmatched. In germline, CDR1 is MDHEN, CDR2 SYDVKM. The CDR3 runs to 16 residues. CDR3 nucleotides: TGTGCCAGCAGTTCTATCGGGACAGGGGTTCTATATGGCTACACCTTC. Translated: CASSSIGTGVLYGYTF.